The source of this T cell receptor (beta chain) is a study of blood T cells in healthy people across ages. Overall study: In model experiments, template switching was able to capture about one barcoded beta molecule for every two T cells that were present.

This clonotype was observed a few times. A second roughly 6 to 11 cycle PCR used barcoded and J-beta primers. TCRdb fed the 5' RACE reads into MiXCR, producing one record per CDR3 protein. The sample holds fewer than 800,000 distinct CDR3 sequences, roughly 25% seen once. These sequences were also reported in another study, on T cells of mothers and their children. That paper adds: An overlap that was slightly higher, though non-significant, was seen in related mother-child pairs versus unrelated pairs. T cell clones that were persistent and microchimeric went undetected.

The source of this sequence is a boy younger than 18 in good health. The sample comprised blood.

The CDR3 is CASSLSPEQYF. The CDR3 DNA follows: TGTGCCAGCAGTTTGTCACCCGAGCAGTACTTC. The rearrangement joins TRBV28 to TRBJ2-7, with no clear D. Germline V gene lookup returns CDR1 MDHEN and CDR2 SYDVKM. Trimming removed 3 bases from V and 6 bases from J, with 6 bases in between. The CDR3 has 11 amino acids.